Listed here is a single T cell receptor (beta chain). Looked up from germline, CDR1 is MGHRA and CDR2 is YSYEKL. The trim removed 4 bases at V and 4 bases at J, leaving 15 bases unmatched. The CDR3 runs 18 residues. In the original analysis: The assay estimated nucleated cells by amplifying reference gene primers. Method: immunoSEQ multiplex PCR; TCRdb's copy keeps in-frame clones and lacks some. V and J calls and clone size are given by that table; D and trimming were obtained from the DNA. The sample includes about 76,000 clones, roughly 91% of them seen just once. This entry belongs to a study of blood T cell repertoires in COVID-19. Study-wide background: The United States, Italy and Spain were the sources of the acute and convalescent COVID-19 samples. The cDNA or gDNA used as material had been derived from T cells, B-cell-depleted T cells, or PBMCs.

Specimen: peripheral blood. The clonotype comes from a woman aged 45-65 years in a cohort sampled during active COVID-19. The chain joins TRBV4-1 to TRBJ2-1; 8 positions match TRBD2. DNA of the CDR3: TGCGCCAGCAGCCTCTCGGTTAGCGGGAAAATCGGGTACAATGAGCAGTTCTTC. Encoded protein: CASSLSVSGKIGYNEQFF.